What follows is one TCR beta chain and its context. The data are from a study of T cell changes during pregnancy in multiple sclerosis. This CDR3 has 14 amino acids. V lost 9 bases and J 4 bases, leaving 16 bases between the germline ends. Germline CDR1 KGHSH, CDR2 LQKENI. The assay was immunoSEQ multiplex PCR, and TCRdb's table has in-frame clones only and misses some. Of tens of thousands of clones in the sample, 85% to 90% were seen once. The source material was CD8+ T cells from peripheral blood mononuclear cells, sampled in the second trimester of pregnancy. The genes are TRBV18 and TRBJ1-3, with D perhaps TRBD1 (5 bases). This clonotype was sampled from a female donor with multiple sclerosis, enrolled in a pregnancy study. In DNA, the CDR3 is TGTGCCAGTTTGGGGCAGGGCGACGGAAACACCATATATTTT. This sequence encodes CASLGQGDGNTIYF.